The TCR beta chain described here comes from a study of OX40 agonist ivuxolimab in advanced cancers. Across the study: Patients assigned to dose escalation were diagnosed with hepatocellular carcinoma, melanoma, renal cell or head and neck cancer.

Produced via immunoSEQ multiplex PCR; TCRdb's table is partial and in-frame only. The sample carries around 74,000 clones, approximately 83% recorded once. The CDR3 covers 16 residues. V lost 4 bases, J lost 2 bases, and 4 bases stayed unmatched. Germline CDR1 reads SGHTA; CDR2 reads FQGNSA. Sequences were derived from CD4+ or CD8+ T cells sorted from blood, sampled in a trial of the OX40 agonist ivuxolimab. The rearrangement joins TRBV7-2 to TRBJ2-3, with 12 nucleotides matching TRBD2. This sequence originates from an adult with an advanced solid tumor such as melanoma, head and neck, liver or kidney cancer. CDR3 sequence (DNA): TGTGCCAGCAGCTCCGGGACTAGCGGGCACACAGATACGCAGTATTTT. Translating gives CASSSGTSGHTDTQYF.